This is a list of T cell receptor beta chains from one sample in a study of cytomegalovirus exposure and HLA in healthy donors. Some clones are missing from TCRdb's copy, which holds only in-frame ones; the method was immunoSEQ multiplex PCR. The repertoire includes about 160,000 clones, 65% to 85% of them detected once, and over 1.3% sits in the top ten. The sequenced sample was PBMCs. These receptors were obtained from a man aged 55 to 70 in good health and CMV-seronegative. Both conserved end residues are part of each CDR3. D genes are given only for firm matches. Not every row has a clone size; where given, it reads once, few, many or a size class.

d_call j_call v_call clone_size cdr3_length cdr3_aa cdr3_nt
NA TRBJ2-1 TRBV19 NA 17 CASSPRYNRVRYNEQFF TGTGCCAGTAGTCCCCGGTATAACAGGGTTAGGTACAATGAGCAGTTCTTC
NA TRBJ2-3 TRBV11-2 few 17 CASSLGVGGAVPDTQYF TGTGCCAGCAGCTTAGGGGTCGGGGGAGCGGTCCCAGATACGCAGTATTTT
TRBD1 TRBJ1-4 TRBV5-4 NA 15 CASSTRQGNSEKLFF TGTGCCAGCAGCACCCGACAGGGGAATAGCGAAAAACTGTTTTTT
NA TRBJ2-1 TRBV28 NA 15 CASSFGGQSYNEQFF TGTGCCAGCAGTTTTGGTGGTCAGTCCTACAATGAGCAGTTCTTC
NA TRBJ2-3 TRBV19 NA 15 CASSTTSGTTDTQYF TGTGCCAGTAGTACGACCAGCGGAACCACAGATACGCAGTATTTT
NA TRBJ1-5 TRBV2 once 15 CASSATSRGQQPQHF TGTGCCAGCAGTGCAACCTCCAGGGGACAACAGCCCCAGCATTTT
NA TRBJ1-4 TRBV13 NA 18 CASSLSIWAEGRGEKLFF TGTGCCAGCAGCTTATCCATATGGGCAGAAGGGCGGGGTGAAAAACTGTTTTTT
TRBD1 TRBJ2-5 TRBV19 NA 13 CASSEGAQETQYF TGTGCCAGTAGCGAGGGGGCCCAAGAGACCCAGTACTTC
TRBD1 TRBJ2-7 TRBV4-3 NA 13 CASSGHRDSEQYF TGCGCCAGCAGCGGCCACCGGGACAGCGAGCAGTACTTC
TRBD2 TRBJ2-7 TRBV7-2 NA 16 CASSLGLAGGPYEQYF TGTGCCAGCAGCTTGGGACTAGCGGGGGGGCCCTACGAGCAGTACTTC
NA TRBJ2-7 TRBV20-1 NA 11 CSATDTYEQYF TGCAGTGCTACAGACACCTACGAGCAGTACTTC
NA TRBJ1-6 TRBV28 NA 12 CASRGVLTPLHF TGTGCCAGCAGAGGGGTTTTGACACCCCTCCACTTT
TRBD1 TRBJ2-1 TRBV7-9 NA 11 CASVTDRDLFF TGTGCCAGCGTGACCGACAGGGATCTGTTCTTC
NA TRBJ1-1 TRBV18 NA 15 CASSPLGTQNTEAFF TGTGCCAGCTCACCACTAGGGACACAGAACACTGAAGCTTTCTTT
NA TRBJ2-7 TRBV6-6 NA 12 CASSRVRYEQYF TGTGCCAGCAGTCGGGTGAGGTACGAGCAGTACTTC
TRBD1 TRBJ1-4 TRBV27 NA 16 CASSSRTGGINEKLFF TGTGCCAGCAGTTCCCGGACAGGGGGCATTAATGAAAAACTGTTTTTT
NA TRBJ1-5 TRBV6-6 NA 12 CASGQEEGPQHF TGTGCCAGCGGCCAGGAGGAGGGGCCCCAGCATTTT
NA TRBJ2-3 TRBV12-2 few 21 CASRLRMRAGGQPAYTDTQYF TGTGCAAGTCGCTTACGGATGCGGGCGGGGGGGCAACCCGCCTACACAGATACGCAGTATTTT
TRBD2 TRBJ2-2 TRBV12-5 few 17 CASGEIAGEPNTGELFF TGTGCTAGTGGAGAGATAGCGGGGGAACCGAACACCGGGGAGCTGTTTTTT
TRBD1 TRBJ2-3 TRBV30 few 15 CAWTEGQGWTDTQYF TGTGCCTGGACGGAGGGACAGGGTTGGACAGATACGCAGTATTTT
TRBD2 TRBJ2-3 TRBV9 NA 15 CASSNSGSGSDTQYF TGTGCCAGCAGCAACAGCGGGAGTGGGTCAGATACGCAGTATTTT
NA TRBJ2-1 TRBV28 NA 11 CASSLENEQFF TGTGCCAGCAGTTTAGAGAATGAGCAGTTCTTC
TRBD1 TRBJ2-5 TRBV18 NA 14 CASSPGQGGETQYF TGTGCCAGCTCACCCGGACAGGGTGGAGAGACCCAGTACTTC
NA TRBJ2-7 TRBV4-2 NA 16 CASSQEMGSGSYEQYF TGTGCCAGCAGCCAAGAGATGGGGAGTGGGTCCTACGAGCAGTACTTC
NA TRBJ1-1 TRBV27 NA 13 CASSLTLNTEAFF TGTGCCAGCAGTTTAACACTGAACACTGAAGCTTTCTTT
NA TRBJ2-4 TRBV4-1 once 16 CASSQEARAGIDIQYF TGCGCCAGCAGCCAAGAGGCCAGGGCGGGAATAGACATTCAGTACTTC
NA TRBJ2-1 TRBV6-5 NA 15 CASSYSWGDYNEQFF TGTGCCAGCAGTTACTCGTGGGGGGACTACAATGAGCAGTTCTTC
TRBD1 TRBJ2-5 TRBV4-1 NA 16 CASSQVSGTGTETQYF TGCGCCAGCAGCCAAGTGAGCGGGACAGGGACAGAGACCCAGTACTTC
TRBD1 TRBJ2-5 TRBV30 NA 15 CASRTGTGERETQYF TGTGCCTCGCGCACCGGGACAGGGGAAAGAGAGACCCAGTACTTC
TRBD2 TRBJ2-1 TRBV9 NA 18 CASSVRLAGDHLPNEQFF TGTGCCAGCAGCGTACGCCTAGCGGGGGACCATTTGCCCAATGAGCAGTTCTTC
NA TRBJ2-5 TRBV29-1 NA 14 CSAKNVDSQETQYF TGCAGCGCCAAAAACGTAGACTCCCAAGAGACCCAGTACTTC
TRBD1 TRBJ2-2 TRBV19 many 14 CASRRDRTTGELFF TGTGCCAGTAGAAGGGACAGGACCACCGGGGAGCTGTTTTTT
TRBD2 TRBJ2-7 TRBV7-9 few 15 CASSLGTSGTYEQYF TGTGCCAGCAGCTTAGGGACTAGCGGGACCTACGAGCAGTACTTC
TRBD2 TRBJ2-7 TRBV7-2 NA 18 CASSSGTSGGAAVYEQYF TGTGCCAGCAGCTCTGGAACTAGCGGGGGGGCCGCGGTCTACGAGCAGTACTTC
NA TRBJ2-5 TRBV19 NA 14 CASSIRTGLETQYF TGTGCCAGTAGTATTCGAACAGGGTTAGAGACCCAGTACTTC
NA TRBJ2-1 TRBV27 NA 13 CATGWGRLNEQFF TGTGCCACCGGCTGGGGCAGGCTAAATGAGCAGTTCTTC
TRBD2 TRBJ2-1 TRBV5-4 few 15 CASSLGRELGNEQFF TGTGCCAGCAGCTTGGGGCGGGAGCTTGGCAATGAGCAGTTCTTC
TRBD2 TRBJ2-7 TRBV28 NA 14 CASSLIAGYNEQYF TGTGCCAGCAGTTTAATAGCGGGGTACAACGAGCAGTACTTC
NA TRBJ1-1 TRBV7-9 NA 13 CSSMVYTNTEAFF TGTTCCAGCATGGTGTACACGAACACTGAAGCTTTCTTT
TRBD1 TRBJ2-3 TRBV2 few 14 CASRSTGGSDTQYF TGTGCCAGCAGGTCGACAGGGGGTAGCGATACGCAGTATTTT
TRBD1 TRBJ1-2 TRBV7-3 NA 15 CASRLTGTGGYGYTF TGTGCCAGCAGACTCACCGGGACAGGGGGCTATGGCTACACCTTC
NA TRBJ2-2 TRBV6-4 NA 14 CASSESIVAGELFF TGTGCCAGCAGTGAATCGATCGTTGCGGGGGAGCTGTTTTTT
TRBD1 TRBJ1-1 TRBV5-6 few 16 CASSRDRGRMGTEAFF TGTGCCAGCAGTCGGGACAGGGGGCGTATGGGCACTGAAGCTTTCTTT
NA TRBJ1-2 TRBV5-1 NA 13 CASSAGTNPGYTF TGCGCCAGCAGCGCCGGGACAAACCCCGGCTACACCTTC
NA TRBJ1-1 TRBV30 NA 13 CAWETKGQSKAFF TGTGCCTGGGAGACCAAAGGACAGAGTAAAGCTTTCTTT